Here is one T cell receptor beta chain with its context. The antigen remains unidentified. The same CDR3 arises from other DNA sequences in this sample as well. This record comes from a study of shared clonotypes between healthy human individuals. The CDR3 is made up of 15 amino acids. The germline CDR1 and CDR2 sequences are LGHNA and YNFKEQ. The ends lost 4 bases at V and 7 bases at J; junction bases unmatched: 2. There were only Caucasian adults among the donors, and all lived in Nashville, Tennessee. Whole-study findings and limits: Compared with memory subsets, naive subsets generally had larger estimated richness. Clonotype sharing across a few donors was observed for about 5.2% of naive CD4 clonotypes. Some clonotypes were shared by all four sorted-subset donors, while others were not shared. The non-shared ones had lower generation probabilities than the shared ones.

The repertoire was sequenced with immunoSEQ multiplex PCR; TCRdb's copy has only in-frame clones and lacks some. This table has more than 2,000,000 clones, approximately 95% appearing once. The chain joins TRBV4-2 to TRBJ2-1; 15 bases are shared with TRBD2. The TCR sequence derives from a man aged 18-30 years in good health. Some clones in this sample may be carry-over from other donors' samples. The source material was naive CD4+ T cells from PBMCs. Stated subset: CD45RA+ positively selected. This CDR3 is CASSLGLAGGNEQFF. CDR3 coding DNA: TGTGCCAGCAGCCTGGGACTAGCGGGAGGAAATGAGCAGTTCTTC.